This TCR beta chain is from a study of radiation and T cells in renal cell carcinoma. Study context: Nephrectomy followed 15 Gy stereotactic body radiation by 4 weeks. Study-level results: In blood, top tumor clones expanded by 2 weeks, shrinking by 4.

Time point specified: blood 2 weeks post-SBRT. Indicated treatment: 15 Gy SBRT to primary tumor, nephrectomy 4 weeks later. After SBRT, blood was collected at 2 and 4 weeks, plus baseline. Only in-frame clones appear in the TCRdb table, and some are missing; sequencing was by immunoSEQ multiplex PCR. The table includes 120,000 or so clones, roughly four fifths detected once. The germline gives CDR1 MNHNY, CDR2 SVGAGI (reference sequence). This CDR3 spans 15 amino acids. Trimming removed 5 bases at V and 5 bases at J, with 16 bases between. In the case of this clone: Antigen unknown.

The clonotype originates from a woman aged 60-75 years with renal cell carcinoma. The sample consisted of blood, taken from a patient whose treatment included radiotherapy and nephrectomy. The gene calls are TRBV6-6 and TRBJ1-5; D remains ambiguous. As DNA, the CDR3 is TGTGCCAGCAGTCGCCCCCAGGTGGATCATCAGCCCCAGCATTTT. Translated: CASSRPQVDHQPQHF.